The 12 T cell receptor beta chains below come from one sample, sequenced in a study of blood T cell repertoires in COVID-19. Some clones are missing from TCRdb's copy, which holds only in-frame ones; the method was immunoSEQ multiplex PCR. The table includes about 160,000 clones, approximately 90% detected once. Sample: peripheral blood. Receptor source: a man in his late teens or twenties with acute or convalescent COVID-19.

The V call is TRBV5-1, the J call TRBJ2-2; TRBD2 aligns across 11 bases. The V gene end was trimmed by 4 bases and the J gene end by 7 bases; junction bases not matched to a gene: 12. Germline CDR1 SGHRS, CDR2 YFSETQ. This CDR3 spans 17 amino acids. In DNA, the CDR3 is TGCGCCAGCAGCCCCCGACTAGCGGGAAGGGAGAGCGGGGAGCTGTTTTTT. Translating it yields CASSPRLAGRESGELFF.

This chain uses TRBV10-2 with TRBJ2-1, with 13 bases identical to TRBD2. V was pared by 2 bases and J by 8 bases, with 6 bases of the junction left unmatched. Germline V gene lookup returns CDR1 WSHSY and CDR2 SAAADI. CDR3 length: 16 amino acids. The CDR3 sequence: CASSERRLAGGDEQFF. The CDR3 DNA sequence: TGCGCCAGCAGTGAGAGAAGACTAGCGGGAGGAGATGAGCAGTTCTTC.

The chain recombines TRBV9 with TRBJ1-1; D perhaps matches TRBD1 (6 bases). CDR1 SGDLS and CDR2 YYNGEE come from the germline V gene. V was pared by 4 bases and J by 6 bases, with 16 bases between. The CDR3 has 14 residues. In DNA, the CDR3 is TGTGCCAGCAGCCCAGGGAAGGGGGAACCTGAAGCTTTCTTT. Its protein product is CASSPGKGEPEAFF.

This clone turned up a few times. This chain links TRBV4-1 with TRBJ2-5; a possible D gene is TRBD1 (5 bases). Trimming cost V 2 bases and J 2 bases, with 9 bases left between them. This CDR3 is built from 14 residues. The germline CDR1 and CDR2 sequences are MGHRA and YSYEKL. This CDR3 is CASSQRQGQETQYF. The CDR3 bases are TGCGCCAGCAGCCAACGGCAGGGTCAAGAGACCCAGTACTTC.

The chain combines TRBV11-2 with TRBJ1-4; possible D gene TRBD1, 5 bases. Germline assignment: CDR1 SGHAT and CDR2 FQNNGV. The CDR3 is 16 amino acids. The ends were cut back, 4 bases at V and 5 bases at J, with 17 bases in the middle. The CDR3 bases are TGTGCCAGCAGCTCCTTGTTCGGGGGATGGAATGAAAAACTGTTTTTT. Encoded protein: CASSSLFGGWNEKLFF.

The CDR3 bases are TGTGCCAGCAGCGGACGAGGGACAGGGAACTATGGCTACACCTTC. This translates into CASSGRGTGNYGYTF. The rearrangement uses TRBV21-1 and TRBJ1-2; the table's D gene call, TRBD1, was not cross checked with the DNA. TRBV21-1 is annotated as a pseudogene. This CDR3 comprises 15 residues.

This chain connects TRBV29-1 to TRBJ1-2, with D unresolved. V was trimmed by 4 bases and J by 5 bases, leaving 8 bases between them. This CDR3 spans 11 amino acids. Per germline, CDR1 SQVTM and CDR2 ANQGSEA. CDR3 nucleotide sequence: TGCAGCGTTGTAGTTTCTTATGGCTACACCTTC. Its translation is CSVVVSYGYTF. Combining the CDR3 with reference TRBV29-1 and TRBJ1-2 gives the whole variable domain SAVISQKPSRDICQRGTSLTIQCQVDSQVTMMFWYRQQPGQSLTLIATANQGSEATYESGFVIDKFPISRPNLTFSTLTVSNMSPEDSSIYLCSVVVSYGYTFGSGTRLTVV.

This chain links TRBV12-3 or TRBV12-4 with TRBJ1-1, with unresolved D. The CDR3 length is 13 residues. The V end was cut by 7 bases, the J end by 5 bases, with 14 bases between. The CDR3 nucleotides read TGTGCCAGCATCGATGACGGAGGGACTGAAGCTTTCTTT. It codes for CASIDDGGTEAFF.

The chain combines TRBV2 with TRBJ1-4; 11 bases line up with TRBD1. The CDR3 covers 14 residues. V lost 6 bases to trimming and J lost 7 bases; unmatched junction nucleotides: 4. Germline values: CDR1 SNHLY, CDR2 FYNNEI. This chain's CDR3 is CASRGDRGFEKLFF. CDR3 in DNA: TGTGCCAGCAGAGGGGACAGGGGGTTTGAAAAACTGTTTTTT. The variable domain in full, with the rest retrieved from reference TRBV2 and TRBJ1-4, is EPEVTQTPSHQVTQMGQEVILRCVPISNHLYFYWYRQILGQKVEFLVSFYNNEISEKSEIFDDQFSVERPDGSNFTLKIRSTKLEDSAMYFCASRGDRGFEKLFFGSGTQLSVL.

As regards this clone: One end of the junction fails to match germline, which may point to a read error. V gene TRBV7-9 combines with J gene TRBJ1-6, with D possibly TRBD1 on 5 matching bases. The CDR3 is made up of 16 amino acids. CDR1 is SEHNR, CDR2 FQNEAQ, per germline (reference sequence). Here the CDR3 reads CVSNYGPVRDNSPLHF. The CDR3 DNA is TGTGTCAGCAACTACGGCCCCGTCAGGGATAATTCACCCCTCCACTTT.

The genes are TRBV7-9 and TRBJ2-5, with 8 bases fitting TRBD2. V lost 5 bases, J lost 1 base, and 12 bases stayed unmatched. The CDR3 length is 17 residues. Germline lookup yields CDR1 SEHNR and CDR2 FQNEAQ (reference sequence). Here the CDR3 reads CASSPSGGAEIQETQYF. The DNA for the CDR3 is TGTGCCAGCAGCCCTTCCGGGGGGGCAGAAATCCAAGAGACCCAGTACTTC. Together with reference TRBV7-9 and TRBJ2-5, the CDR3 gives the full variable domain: DTGVSQNPRHKITKRGQNVTFRCDPISEHNRLYWYRQTLGQGPEFLTYFQNEAQLEKSRLLSDRFSAERPKGSFSTLEIQRTEQGDSAMYLCASSPSGGAEIQETQYFGPGTRLLVL.

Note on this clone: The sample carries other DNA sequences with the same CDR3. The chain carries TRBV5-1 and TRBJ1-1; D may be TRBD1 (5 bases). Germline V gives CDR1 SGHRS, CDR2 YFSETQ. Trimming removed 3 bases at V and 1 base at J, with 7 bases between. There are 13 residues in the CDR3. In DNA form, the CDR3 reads TGCGCCAGCAGCTCAACAGGGAACACTGAAGCTTTCTTT. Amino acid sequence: CASSSTGNTEAFF.